Given below is one TCR beta chain in context. Its antigen is currently unknown. The sample originates from a study of PD-1 blockade in classical Hodgkin lymphoma. Study results and caveats: Healthy donors were reported to have higher baseline TCR diversity than newly diagnosed patients. Baseline diversity resembling that of newly diagnosed patients was seen in complete responders. CD4+ TCR diversity, unlike CD8+, rose significantly by C4D1.

The CDR3 runs 16 residues. V lost 4 bases, J lost 6 bases, and 8 bases stayed unmatched. The germline V gene has CDR1 MDHEN and CDR2 SYDVKM. TCRdb keeps only in-frame clones here, not all; method: immunoSEQ multiplex PCR. The repertoire holds almost 95,000 clones, with approximately 86% as singletons. The time point was: cycle 4 day 1 (C4D1), after 6 weeks of nivolumab. Each patient experienced a relapse that followed autologous stem cell transplantation, and brentuximab vedotin exposure varied. Here the sequenced sample was peripheral blood mononuclear cells (PBMCs), taken before the fourth cycle of nivolumab. This clonotype was sampled from a human donor with classical Hodgkin lymphoma. This chain links TRBV28 with TRBJ2-1; 11 nucleotides align to TRBD2. The CDR3 coding sequence is TGTGCCAGCAGTTCCCTACTAGCGGGAGTTTTCAATGAGCAGTTCTTC. Its protein product is CASSSLLAGVFNEQFF.